A selection of T cell receptor beta chains follows, all from one sample in a study of T cells after yellow fever vaccination. TCRdb reprocessed the 5' RACE reads via MiXCR and lists one record per CDR3 protein. Of roughly 120,000 distinct CDR3 sequences listed, 7.2% are singletons. The specimen was CD4+ T cells sorted from PBMCs, collected 35 to 50 days after the first yellow fever vaccination. These receptors all come from a man between 18 and 35 years old who received the YFV17D yellow fever vaccine. CDR3s leave out the opening cysteine and the closing phenylalanine or tryptophan.

J	V	CDR3
TRBJ1-2	TRBV4-1	ASSHQTANYGYT
TRBJ2-7	TRBV5-6	ASSLFDRGYEQY
TRBJ2-1	TRBV28	ASSKGNYNEQF
TRBJ2-2	TRBV5-1	ASSFQGPGNTGELF
TRBJ1-1	TRBV5-1	ASSFADPNTEAF
TRBJ1-5	TRBV20-1	SAKRRLARGLQPQH
TRBJ2-2	TRBV7-2	ASRLAGGQGTGELF
TRBJ2-3	TRBV9	ASSPLSGEVITQY
TRBJ2-1	TRBV4-3	ASSQESWGNEQF
TRBJ1-1	TRBV7-2	ASSSTVGAAPL
TRBJ1-2	TRBV11-2	ASSRQGGQGAGYGYT
TRBJ1-4	TRBV4-2	ASGSATNEKLF
TRBJ2-4	TRBV20-1	SASASPQAIQY
TRBJ2-2	TRBV18	ASSQGVGELF
TRBJ1-2	TRBV7-9	ASSLKTGPYGYT
TRBJ1-1	TRBV6-4	ASSESTGTGGGRAF
TRBJ1-1	TRBV12-3/TRBV12-4	ASRRRDRGTEAF
TRBJ2-4	TRBV3-1	ASSLGTLAKNIQY
TRBJ2-5	TRBV5-1	ASSYRTGQETQY
TRBJ2-1	TRBV20-1	SAPGAGTSGYNEQF
TRBJ1-2	TRBV4-1	ASSQAGGFGYT
TRBJ1-6	TRBV9	ASSARVDNSPLH
TRBJ2-7	TRBV24-1	ATSDGYEQY